This T cell receptor beta chain was recovered during a study of cytomegalovirus exposure and HLA in healthy donors. Overall study findings and caveats: Later analysis revealed greater clonal expansion in HLA-associated TCR beta chains than in equally common others.

With respect to this clone: Its antigen is unidentified.

PCR was performed using 60 Vbeta and 13 Jbeta primers. Clones were sequenced by immunoSEQ multiplex PCR, and TCRdb holds only the in-frame ones, with some missing. The data show 150,000 to 200,000 clones, about 75% seen once. What was sequenced was PBMCs. The receptor was derived from a female donor in good health and CMV-seronegative.

The CDR3 nucleotides read TGTGCCTGGAGTGTATTAGTGGGGCGCCACAACACCGGGGAGCTGTTTTTT. Translating it yields CAWSVLVGRHNTGELFF. J is TRBJ2-2 and V is TRBV30; D is possibly TRBD1 (5 bases). Trimming took 0 bases from V and 2 from J, leaving 16 bases between them. The CDR3 sequence is 17 residues long. Germline CDR1 GTSNPN, CDR2 SVGIG (reference sequence).